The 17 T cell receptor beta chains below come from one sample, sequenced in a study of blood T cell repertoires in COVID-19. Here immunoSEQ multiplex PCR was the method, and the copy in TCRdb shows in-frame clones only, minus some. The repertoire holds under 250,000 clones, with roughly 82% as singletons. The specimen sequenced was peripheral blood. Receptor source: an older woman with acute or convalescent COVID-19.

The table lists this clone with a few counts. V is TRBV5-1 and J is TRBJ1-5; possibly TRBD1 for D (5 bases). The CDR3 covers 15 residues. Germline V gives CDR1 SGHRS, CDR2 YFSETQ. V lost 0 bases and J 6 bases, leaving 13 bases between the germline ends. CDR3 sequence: CASSLEGSQGQPQHF. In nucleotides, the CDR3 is TGCGCCAGCAGCTTGGAGGGCAGTCAGGGTCAGCCCCAGCATTTT. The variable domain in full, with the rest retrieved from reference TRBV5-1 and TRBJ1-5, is KAGVTQTPRYLIKTRGQQVTLSCSPISGHRSVSWYQQTPGQGLQFLFEYFSETQRNKGNFPGRFSGRQFSNSRSEMNVSTLELGDSALYLCASSLEGSQGQPQHFGDGTRLSIL.

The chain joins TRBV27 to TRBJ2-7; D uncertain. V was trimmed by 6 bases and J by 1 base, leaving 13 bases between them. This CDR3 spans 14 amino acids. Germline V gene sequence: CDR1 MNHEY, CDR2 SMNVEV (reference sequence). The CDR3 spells CASRTLLGSYEQYF. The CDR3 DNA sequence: TGTGCCAGCAGGACTCTTCTAGGTTCCTACGAGCAGTACTTC.

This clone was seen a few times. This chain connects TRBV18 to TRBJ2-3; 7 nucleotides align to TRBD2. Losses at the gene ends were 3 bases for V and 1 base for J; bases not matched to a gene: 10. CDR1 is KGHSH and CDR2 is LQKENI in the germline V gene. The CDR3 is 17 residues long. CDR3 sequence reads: CASSPFIGAGGTDTQYF. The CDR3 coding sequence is TGTGCCAGCTCACCCTTTATAGGGGCGGGGGGCACAGATACGCAGTATTTT.

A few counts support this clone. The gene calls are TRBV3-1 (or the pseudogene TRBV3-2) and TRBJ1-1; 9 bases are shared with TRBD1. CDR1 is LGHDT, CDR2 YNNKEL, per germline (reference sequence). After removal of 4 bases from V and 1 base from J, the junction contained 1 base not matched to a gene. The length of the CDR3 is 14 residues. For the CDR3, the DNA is TGTGCCAGCAGCCCGGGACAGGGGAACACTGAAGCTTTCTTT. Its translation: CASSPGQGNTEAFF.

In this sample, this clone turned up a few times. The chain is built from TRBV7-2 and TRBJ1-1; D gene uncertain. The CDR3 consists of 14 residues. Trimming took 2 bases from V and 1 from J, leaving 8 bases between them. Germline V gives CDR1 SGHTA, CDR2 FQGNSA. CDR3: CASSLSFPNTEAFF. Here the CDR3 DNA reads TGTGCCAGCAGCTTATCCTTTCCGAACACTGAAGCTTTCTTT.

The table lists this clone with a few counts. The DNA of the CDR3 is TGTGCCAGCAGCTCACAGGGATCTATGAACACTGAAGCTTTCTTT. Protein sequence: CASSSQGSMNTEAFF. The chain is built from TRBV7-2 and TRBJ1-1; tentatively, D is TRBD1 (6 bases). Germline CDR1 reads SGHTA; CDR2 reads FQGNSA. CDR3 length: 15 amino acids. The germline V and J ends were trimmed by 4 bases and 0 bases, with 12 bases remaining between them. Full variable domain (missing parts from reference TRBV7-2 and TRBJ1-1): GAGVSQSPSNKVTEKGKDVELRCDPISGHTALYWYRQSLGQGLEFLIYFQGNSAPDKSGLPSDRFSAERTGGSVSTLTIQRTQQEDSAVYLCASSSQGSMNTEAFFGQGTRLTVV.

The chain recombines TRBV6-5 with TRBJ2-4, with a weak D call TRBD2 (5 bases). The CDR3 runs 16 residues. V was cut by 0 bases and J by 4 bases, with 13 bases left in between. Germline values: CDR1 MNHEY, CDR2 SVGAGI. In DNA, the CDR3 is TGTGCCAGCAGTTACTCGGCTCGGGGTGTGAAAAACATTCAGTACTTC. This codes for CASSYSARGVKNIQYF.

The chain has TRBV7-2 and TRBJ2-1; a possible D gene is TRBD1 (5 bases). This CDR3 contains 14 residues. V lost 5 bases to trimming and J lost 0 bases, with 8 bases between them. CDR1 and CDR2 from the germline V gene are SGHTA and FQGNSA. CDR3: CASSRTFSYNEQFF. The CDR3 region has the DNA TGTGCCAGCAGCCGGACATTCTCCTACAATGAGCAGTTCTTC. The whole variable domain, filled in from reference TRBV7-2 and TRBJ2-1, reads GAGVSQSPSNKVTEKGKDVELRCDPISGHTALYWYRQSLGQGLEFLIYFQGNSAPDKSGLPSDRFSAERTGGSVSTLTIQRTQQEDSAVYLCASSRTFSYNEQFFGPGTRLTVL.

The CDR3 DNA reads TGCGCCAGCAGCCAGCCAGGTAGAACAGGTCTGAACACTGAAGCTTTCTTT. It is translated as CASSQPGRTGLNTEAFF. The chain joins TRBV4-1 to TRBJ1-1; D is possibly TRBD1 (5 bases). The V gene lost 3 bases and the J gene lost 0 bases, with 17 bases spanning the gap. Germline CDR1 MGHRA, CDR2 YSYEKL. There are 17 residues in the CDR3.

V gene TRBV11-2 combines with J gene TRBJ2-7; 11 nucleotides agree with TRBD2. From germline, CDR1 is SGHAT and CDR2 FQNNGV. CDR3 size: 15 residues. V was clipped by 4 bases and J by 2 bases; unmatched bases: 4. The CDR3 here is CASSSGLAATYEQYF. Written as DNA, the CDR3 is TGTGCCAGCAGCTCGGGACTAGCGGCCACCTACGAGCAGTACTTC.

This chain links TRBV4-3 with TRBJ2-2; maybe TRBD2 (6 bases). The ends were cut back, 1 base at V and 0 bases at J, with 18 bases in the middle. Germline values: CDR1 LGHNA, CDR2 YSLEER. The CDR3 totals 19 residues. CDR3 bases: TGCGCCAGCAGCCAAGCTGCGCGGGGAGGCCTCGCGAACACCGGGGAGCTGTTTTTT. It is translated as CASSQAARGGLANTGELFF.

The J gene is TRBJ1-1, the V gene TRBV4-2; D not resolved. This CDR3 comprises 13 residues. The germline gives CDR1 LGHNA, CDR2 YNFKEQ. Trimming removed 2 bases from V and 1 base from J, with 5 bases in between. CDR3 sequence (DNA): TGTGCCAGCAGCCAAACGGGGAACACTGAAGCTTTCTTT. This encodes CASSQTGNTEAFF.

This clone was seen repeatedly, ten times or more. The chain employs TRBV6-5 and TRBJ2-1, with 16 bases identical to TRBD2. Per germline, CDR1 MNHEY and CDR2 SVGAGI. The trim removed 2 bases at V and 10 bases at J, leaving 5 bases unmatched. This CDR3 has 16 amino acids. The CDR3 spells CASSYEGLAGGREQFF. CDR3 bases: TGTGCCAGCAGTTACGAGGGACTAGCGGGGGGGAGGGAGCAGTTCTTC.

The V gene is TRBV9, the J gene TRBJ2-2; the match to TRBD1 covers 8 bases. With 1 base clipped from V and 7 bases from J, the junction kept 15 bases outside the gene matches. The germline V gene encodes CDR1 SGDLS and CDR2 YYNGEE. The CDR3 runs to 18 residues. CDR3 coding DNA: TGTGCCAGCAGCGTACAGCCCGGGACAGGCTCTTTGAGCGGGGAGCTGTTTTTT. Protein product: CASSVQPGTGSLSGELFF.

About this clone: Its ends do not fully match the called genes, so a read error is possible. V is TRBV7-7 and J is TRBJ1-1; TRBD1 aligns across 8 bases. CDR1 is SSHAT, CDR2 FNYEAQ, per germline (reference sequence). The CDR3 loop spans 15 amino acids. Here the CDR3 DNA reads TGTGCTAGCAGCTCCACACAGGGGGAGAGCACTGAAGCTTTCTTT. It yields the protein CASSSTQGESTEAFF.

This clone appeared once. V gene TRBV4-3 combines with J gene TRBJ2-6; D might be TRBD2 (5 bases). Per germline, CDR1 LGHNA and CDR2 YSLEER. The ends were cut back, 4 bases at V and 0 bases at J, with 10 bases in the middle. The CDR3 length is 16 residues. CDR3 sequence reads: CASSLTRGSGANVLTF. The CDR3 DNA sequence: TGCGCCAGCAGCCTAACCCGGGGCTCTGGGGCCAACGTCCTGACTTTC.

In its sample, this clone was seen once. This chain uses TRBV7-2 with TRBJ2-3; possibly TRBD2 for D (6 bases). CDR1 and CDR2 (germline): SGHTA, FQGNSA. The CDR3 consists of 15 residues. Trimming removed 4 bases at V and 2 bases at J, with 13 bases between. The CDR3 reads CASSSRLEITDTQYF. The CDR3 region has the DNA TGTGCCAGCAGCTCCCGACTAGAAATCACAGATACGCAGTATTTT.